Each of the 22 T cell receptor beta chains below was sequenced from the same sample in a study of cytomegalovirus exposure and HLA in healthy donors. Clones were sequenced by immunoSEQ multiplex PCR, and TCRdb holds only the in-frame ones, with some missing. The data contain approximately 200,000 clones, 65% to 90% of them singletons. The sequencing input was PBMCs. The receptors come from a woman in her 30s in good health and CMV-seropositive.

The J gene is TRBJ2-2, the V gene TRBV5-1; D ambiguous. The V gene's germline CDR1 is SGHRS and CDR2 YFSETQ. The CDR3 is 13 residues long. Trimming took 2 bases from V and 4 from J, leaving 6 bases between them. The CDR3 region has the DNA TGCGCCAGCAGCTTTAACACCACCGGGGAGCTGTTTTTT. Amino acid sequence: CASSFNTTGELFF.

By sample share, this clone is medium-sized. V is TRBV14 and J is TRBJ2-1; 8 bases are a match to TRBD2. The trim removed 0 bases at V and 15 bases at J, leaving 4 bases unmatched. The CDR3 consists of 12 residues. Germline lookup yields CDR1 SGHDN and CDR2 FVKESK. CDR3: CASSQDSGIRFF. The CDR3 DNA follows: TGTGCCAGCAGCCAAGATAGCGGGATCCGGTTCTTC.

The CDR3 sequence: CASRFSGLAGGRSYNEQFF. As DNA, the CDR3 is TGTGCCAGCAGATTTTCCGGACTAGCGGGAGGTAGGTCCTACAATGAGCAGTTCTTC. The J gene is TRBJ2-1, the V gene TRBV27; 14 bases line up with TRBD2. This CDR3 is built from 19 residues. J lost 1 base, V lost 6 bases, and 11 bases had no gene match. CDR1 is MNHEY, CDR2 SMNVEV, per germline (reference sequence).

This chain joins TRBV2 and TRBJ2-1; 8 nucleotides match TRBD1. CDR1 is SNHLY, CDR2 FYNNEI, per germline. The trim removed 5 bases at V and 7 bases at J, leaving 7 bases unmatched. This CDR3 region has 14 residues. The CDR3 reads CASSTTGGRNEQFF. The CDR3 DNA sequence: TGTGCCAGCAGTACAACAGGGGGGCGGAATGAGCAGTTCTTC.

The rearrangement uses TRBV5-1 and TRBJ2-2; 7 bases align to TRBD2. Trimming cost V 4 bases and J 4 bases; bases outside gene matches: 4. This CDR3 has 14 amino acids. Germline-derived CDR1 and CDR2 are SGHRS and YFSETQ. The CDR3 protein is CASSRDYFTGELFF. CDR3 DNA sequence: TGCGCCAGCAGCAGGGACTACTTCACCGGGGAGCTGTTTTTT.

This clone was detected once. The chain links TRBV6-8 to TRBJ1-1; 7 nucleotides align to TRBD1. J was trimmed by 5 bases and V by 0 bases; bases with no gene match: 24. The germline V gene encodes CDR1 MNHGY and CDR2 SAAAGT. The CDR3 length is 21 residues. CDR3 protein: CASSYSDNIGVGQTRRTEAFF. CDR3 nucleotides: TGTGCCAGCAGTTACTCCGACAATATTGGAGTGGGACAGACGCGTCGAACTGAAGCTTTCTTT.

V is TRBV11-3 and J is TRBJ2-2; TRBD2 aligns across 8 bases. Germline CDR1 is SGHNT and CDR2 is YENEEA. The CDR3 loop spans 14 amino acids. J lost 4 bases, V lost 2 bases, and 0 bases had no gene match. This CDR3 reads CASSLLAGTGELFF. The CDR3 bases are TGTGCCAGCAGCTTACTAGCGGGCACCGGGGAGCTGTTTTTT.

This clone was recorded a few times. V and J are TRBV19 and TRBJ2-3; 7 bases fit TRBD1. V lost 8 bases and J lost 4; bases outside the gene matches: 15. This CDR3 is 16 amino acids long. Germline CDR1 is LNHDA and CDR2 is SQIVND (reference sequence). This CDR3 reads CASARETGFPPDTQYF. As DNA, the CDR3 is TGTGCCAGTGCCAGGGAGACAGGGTTTCCCCCAGATACGCAGTATTTT.

This chain links TRBV6-5 with TRBJ1-1, with 9 bases fitting TRBD1. The CDR3 has 15 amino acids. Germline V CDR1 and CDR2: MNHEY, SVGAGI. Trimming removed 5 bases from V and 4 bases from J; junction bases left unmatched: 8. CDR3 protein: CASSPPGQGITEAFF. The CDR3 DNA reads as TGTGCCAGCAGTCCCCCCGGACAGGGGATCACTGAAGCTTTCTTT.

V is TRBV11-2 and J is TRBJ2-7, with TRBD2 as a possible D gene (5 bases). The CDR3 covers 14 residues. Trimming shortened V by 3 bases and J by 0 bases, and 9 bases separated the two germline ends. Per germline, CDR1 SGHAT and CDR2 FQNNGV. CDR3: CASSFGLSSYEQYF. The CDR3 DNA reads as TGTGCCAGCAGCTTCGGACTGTCCTCCTACGAGCAGTACTTC.

CDR3 coding DNA: TGTGCCAGTAGTATTTCCCGGACAGGGATAGTCTATGGCTACACCTTC. It translates to CASSISRTGIVYGYTF. The V call is TRBV19, the J call TRBJ1-2; 8 bases match TRBD1. Germline V gene data show CDR1 as LNHDA and CDR2 as SQIVND (reference sequence). The CDR3 is made up of 16 amino acids. V gave up 3 bases and J gave up 4 bases; unmatched junction bases: 10.

This chain uses TRBV11-1 with TRBJ2-1; 9 bases line up with TRBD2. The CDR3 covers 15 residues. The germline CDR1 and CDR2 sequences are SGHAT and FQDESV (reference sequence). The V and J ends lost 1 base and 8 bases, in that order; junction bases with no gene match: 6. CDR3 coding DNA: TGTGCCAGCAGCTTAGATCTAGCGGGAATCGATGAGCAGTTCTTC. It is translated as CASSLDLAGIDEQFF.

This clone was detected only a few times. The gene calls are TRBV9 and TRBJ1-1, with TRBD1 matching over 9 bases. This CDR3 contains 14 residues. Looked up from germline, CDR1 is SGDLS and CDR2 is YYNGEE. Trimming cost V 5 bases and J 5 bases; bases outside gene matches: 7. CDR3 nucleotide sequence: TGTGCCAGCAGGCCGGGACAGGGTCGGACTGAAGCTTTCTTT. Its protein is CASRPGQGRTEAFF.

Regarding this clone: Germline is not matched at one junction end, which may reflect a read error. The sample holds other DNA sequences that translate to the same CDR3. V gene TRBV7-7 combines with J gene TRBJ2-1, with TRBD1 identical over 7 bases. CDR3 length: 13 residues. The germline V gene encodes CDR1 SSHAT and CDR2 FNYEAQ (reference sequence). For the CDR3, the DNA is TGTGCTAGCAGCTTAGGGACAGACAATGAGCAGTTCTTC. Translation: CASSLGTDNEQFF.

There are a few counts of this clone. The chain employs TRBV6-1 and TRBJ2-1; TRBD1 might be the D (5 bases). The CDR3 has 13 residues. Per germline, CDR1 MNHNS and CDR2 SASEGT. The V end lost 7 bases, the J end lost 9 bases, and 16 bases lay between the germline ends. CDR3 in DNA: TGTGCCAGCACTAGGGGTGGTAGGGGTGAGCAGTTCTTC. Translating gives CASTRGGRGEQFF.

This chain connects TRBV6-5 to TRBJ1-4; D uncertain. Germline V gene lookup returns CDR1 MNHEY and CDR2 SVGAGI. CDR3 length equals 15 residues. Trimming stripped 2 bases from V and 1 base from J, with 8 bases between. CDR3 DNA: TGTGCCAGCAGTTACGGTCGGGGAACTAATGAAAAACTGTTTTTT. Encoded protein: CASSYGRGTNEKLFF.

The chain has TRBV5-1 and TRBJ2-1, with 8 bases lining up with TRBD1. This CDR3 comprises 16 residues. Germline-derived CDR1 and CDR2 are SGHRS and YFSETQ. Trimming took 4 bases from V and 5 from J; bases not matched to a gene: 11. For the CDR3, the DNA is TGCGCCAGCAGCCCCGTTGGGGGGACAGGACACAATGAGCAGTTCTTC. Encoded protein: CASSPVGGTGHNEQFF.

The chain is built from TRBV5-1 and TRBJ2-5; D unclear. V gave up 0 bases and J gave up 7 bases, with 7 bases separating them. The CDR3 loop spans 12 amino acids. Germline V gene sequence: CDR1 SGHRS, CDR2 YFSETQ. This CDR3 is CASSLGSGTQYF. For the CDR3, the DNA is TGCGCCAGCAGCTTGGGTTCGGGGACCCAGTACTTC. Together with reference TRBV5-1 and TRBJ2-5, the CDR3 gives the full variable domain: KAGVTQTPRYLIKTRGQQVTLSCSPISGHRSVSWYQQTPGQGLQFLFEYFSETQRNKGNFPGRFSGRQFSNSRSEMNVSTLELGDSALYLCASSLGSGTQYFGPGTRLLVL.

The chain carries TRBV14 and TRBJ2-3; TRBD2 matches 8 bases. V lost 0 bases, J lost 2 bases, and 19 bases stayed unmatched. CDR1 and CDR2 (germline): SGHDN, FVKESK. The CDR3 totals 21 residues. CDR3 region: CASSQEWGFFGSGSLTDTQYF. The CDR3 DNA reads as TGTGCCAGCAGCCAAGAGTGGGGGTTTTTCGGAAGCGGGAGTCTCACAGATACGCAGTATTTT.

The V gene is TRBV7-6, the J gene TRBJ2-2, with TRBD1 as a possible D gene (6 bases). V was cut by 3 bases and J by 14 bases, with 13 bases left in between. This CDR3 region has 12 residues. Per germline, CDR1 SGHVS and CDR2 FNYEAQ. As DNA, the CDR3 is TGTGCCAGCAGCTTGGACAGACAATCTCTGTTTTTT. Its protein is CASSLDRQSLFF.

This chain links TRBV18 with TRBJ1-1; possible D gene TRBD1, 5 bases. The CDR3 is made up of 11 amino acids. In germline, CDR1 is KGHSH, CDR2 LQKENI. The V end was cut by 7 bases, the J end by 5 bases, with 8 bases between. The CDR3 bases are TGTGCCAGCTATGGGGGGACTGAAGCTTTCTTT. Its protein is CASYGGTEAFF.

The gene calls are TRBV9 and TRBJ1-2; a weak D match, TRBD1 (5 bases). The germline gives CDR1 SGDLS, CDR2 YYNGEE. V was clipped by 0 bases and J by 6 bases, with 18 bases between them. This CDR3 comprises 16 residues. CDR3 residues: CASSVAVAQGVNGYTF. The CDR3 DNA is TGTGCCAGCAGCGTAGCTGTCGCCCAGGGTGTAAATGGCTACACCTTC.